Following are 26 T cell receptor beta chains from one sample sequenced in a study of blood T cell repertoires in COVID-19. Sequencing used immunoSEQ multiplex PCR; TCRdb keeps in-frame clones, though not all of them. The sample has about 69,000 clones, 85% seen once; the top ten hold 2.5% to 3.5%. Input material: peripheral blood. Receptors were obtained from a man at least 80 years old with acute or convalescent COVID-19.

This chain uses TRBV9 with TRBJ1-6; D gene ambiguous. V was clipped by 1 base and J by 7 bases, with 9 bases between them. The CDR3 totals 14 residues. Germline CDR1 SGDLS, CDR2 YYNGEE. The CDR3 DNA is TGTGCCAGCAGCGTACGCGGCTCCAATTCACCCCTCCACTTT. Translation: CASSVRGSNSPLHF.

V and J are TRBV28 and TRBJ1-5; 10 nucleotides agree with TRBD1. After removal of 5 bases from V and 7 bases from J, the junction contained 14 bases not matched to a gene. The CDR3 is made up of 17 amino acids. Germline V CDR1 and CDR2: MDHEN, SYDVKM. This CDR3 reads CASSPPPGQGLLQPQHF. For the CDR3, the DNA is TGTGCCAGCAGTCCCCCCCCGGGACAGGGGTTGTTACAGCCCCAGCATTTT.

The rearrangement uses TRBV15 and TRBJ1-2; 7 positions match TRBD1. Germline CDR1 reads LNHNV; CDR2 reads YYDKDF (reference sequence). V trimming: 0 bases; J trimming: 8 bases; junction bases outside the gene matches: 9. The CDR3 is 15 residues long. Here the CDR3 reads CATSRDGEGGEGYTF. The CDR3 DNA sequence: TGTGCCACCAGCAGAGATGGTGAAGGGGGCGAAGGCTACACCTTC. Variable domain in full (rest from reference TRBV15 and TRBJ1-2): DAMVIQNPRYQVTQFGKPVTLSCSQTLNHNVMYWYQQKSSQAPKLLFHYYDKDFNNEADTPDNFQSRRPNTSFCFLDIRSPGLGDTAMYLCATSRDGEGGEGYTFGSGTRLTVV.

The chain links TRBV24-1 to TRBJ2-3; 14 nucleotides align to TRBD2. The CDR3 length is 17 residues. Germline loops: CDR1 KGHDR, CDR2 SFDVKD. With 3 bases clipped from V and 3 bases from J, the junction kept 4 bases outside the gene matches. This CDR3 reads CATSDHGLAGGTDTQYF. CDR3 coding DNA: TGTGCCACCAGTGATCACGGACTAGCGGGAGGTACAGATACGCAGTATTTT.

The chain employs TRBV15 and TRBJ1-6, with D unclear. The CDR3 runs 17 residues. Trimming took 5 bases from V and 1 from J, leaving 15 bases between them. Per germline, CDR1 LNHNV and CDR2 YYDKDF (reference sequence). The CDR3 sequence is CATSEVEGRSYNSPLHF. The CDR3 DNA follows: TGTGCCACCAGCGAAGTCGAAGGGAGGTCCTATAATTCACCCCTCCACTTT. Full variable domain (rest looked up from reference TRBV15 and TRBJ1-6): DAMVIQNPRYQVTQFGKPVTLSCSQTLNHNVMYWYQQKSSQAPKLLFHYYDKDFNNEADTPDNFQSRRPNTSFCFLDIRSPGLGDTAMYLCATSEVEGRSYNSPLHFGNGTRLTVT.

The genes are TRBV7-9 and TRBJ1-4; perhaps TRBD1 as D (5 bases). The CDR3 spans 13 residues. In germline, CDR1 is SEHNR, CDR2 FQNEAQ (reference sequence). V lost 5 bases, J lost 7 bases, and 11 bases lay in between. The CDR3 protein is CASSPPGGEKLFF. In DNA form, the CDR3 reads TGTGCCAGCAGCCCGCCGGGGGGTGAAAAACTGTTTTTT.

The gene calls are TRBV30 and TRBJ1-1, with 7 bases fitting TRBD1. The trim removed 0 bases at V and 9 bases at J, leaving 7 bases unmatched. The germline gives CDR1 GTSNPN, CDR2 SVGIG (reference sequence). The CDR3 is 13 amino acids. CDR3 loop: CAWSVRGGQKAFF. As DNA, the CDR3 is TGTGCCTGGAGTGTACGGGGGGGACAGAAAGCTTTCTTT.

V usage is TRBV11-2 and J usage is TRBJ1-2; D uncertain. The V gene's germline CDR1 is SGHAT and CDR2 FQNNGV. V was clipped by 5 bases and J by 0 bases, with 7 bases between them. The CDR3 totals 13 residues. CDR3 sequence reads: CASSGGTNYGYTF. As DNA, the CDR3 is TGTGCCAGCAGCGGCGGTACTAACTATGGCTACACCTTC.

This chain connects TRBV19 to TRBJ1-1; tentative D call: TRBD1 (5 bases). Germline V gene data show CDR1 as LNHDA and CDR2 as SQIVND (reference sequence). The V end was cut by 7 bases, the J end by 5 bases, with 20 bases between. The CDR3 covers 15 residues. The CDR3 region has the DNA TGTGCCAGTAACAGGCAGGGAGGGTTTGGAACTGAAGCTTTCTTT. Translated, it gives CASNRQGGFGTEAFF.

The V gene is TRBV12-5, the J gene TRBJ1-4; the match to TRBD1 covers 9 bases. The V gene's germline CDR1 is LGHNT and CDR2 FRNRAP. This CDR3 contains 16 residues. Germline trimming cut 1 base from V and 6 bases from J; bases unmatched to any gene: 6. CDR3 sequence: CASGLAGTGPDEKLFF. The CDR3 DNA sequence: TGTGCTAGTGGTTTGGCCGGGACAGGGCCGGATGAAAAACTGTTTTTT.

V is TRBV5-1 and J is TRBJ2-5, with a tentative D call TRBD1 (6 bases). The CDR3 is made up of 13 amino acids. Per the germline V gene, CDR1 is SGHRS and CDR2 is YFSETQ. V lost 3 bases and J lost 4, with 10 bases in between. Here the CDR3 DNA reads TGCGCCAGCAGCTCAGGACAGATAGAGACCCAGTACTTC. It encodes CASSSGQIETQYF.

The gene calls are TRBV24-1 and TRBJ2-3, with 10 bases lining up with TRBD1. V lost 3 bases and J lost 5; bases outside the gene matches: 7. CDR1 and CDR2 (germline): KGHDR, SFDVKD. The CDR3 is made up of 16 amino acids. CDR3 region: CATSDAGTGAEDTQYF. CDR3 sequence (DNA): TGTGCCACCAGTGATGCAGGGACAGGGGCCGAAGATACGCAGTATTTT.

The chain joins TRBV9 to TRBJ2-3; 12 positions match TRBD1. Germline V lookup: CDR1 SGDLS, CDR2 YYNGEE. V dropped 2 bases and J dropped 6; count of bases not matched to a gene: 4. The CDR3 is made up of 15 amino acids. The CDR3 nucleotides read TGTGCCAGCAGCGTCCGGGACAGGGGGCCCGATACGCAGTATTTT. Its translation: CASSVRDRGPDTQYF.

This chain links TRBV7-9 with TRBJ2-1; TRBD2 might be the D (6 bases). The germline gives CDR1 SEHNR, CDR2 FQNEAQ (reference sequence). Trimming took 1 base from V and 7 from J, leaving 14 bases between them. The CDR3 has 15 amino acids. CDR3 sequence (DNA): TGTGCCAGCAGCTTAGTCGGCGGGATCTTAAATGAGCAGTTCTTC. Its translation is CASSLVGGILNEQFF.

The CDR3 loop is CASSLQGQGRSEQYF. CDR3 coding DNA: TGTGCCAGTAGCCTCCAAGGACAGGGGAGAAGCGAGCAGTACTTC. The J gene is TRBJ2-7, the V gene TRBV19; TRBD1 aligns across 9 bases. CDR3 length equals 15 residues. Unmatched junction bases numbered 12, after V lost 6 bases and J lost 6 bases. The germline V gene has CDR1 LNHDA and CDR2 SQIVND (reference sequence).

The chain carries TRBV6-5 and TRBJ1-5; 8 positions agree with TRBD1. The ends lost 6 bases at V and 2 bases at J; junction bases unmatched: 6. CDR1 is MNHEY and CDR2 is SVGAGI in the germline V gene. This CDR3 spans 15 amino acids. The CDR3 nucleotides read TGTGCCAGCAGACCCGGACAGGGCCGCAATCAGCCCCAGCATTTT. This codes for CASRPGQGRNQPQHF.

The gene calls are TRBV21-1 and TRBJ1-1; TRBD1, the table's D call, was not compared with the DNA. TRBV21-1 is a listed pseudogene. The CDR3 length is 18 residues. The CDR3 loop reads CASSKALQGEGLGTEAFF. The CDR3 region has the DNA TGTGCCAGCAGCAAAGCTTTACAGGGGGAGGGTTTGGGCACTGAAGCTTTCTTT.

This chain joins TRBV5-1 and TRBJ2-3; D might be TRBD1 (7 bases). Deletions cut 0 bases from V and 3 bases from J, with 14 bases between. This CDR3 region has 16 residues. Germline V lookup: CDR1 SGHRS, CDR2 YFSETQ. CDR3 sequence (DNA): TGCGCCAGCAGCTTGGCCTGGGCAGGGGGGACAGATACGCAGTATTTT. As protein: CASSLAWAGGTDTQYF.

The chain joins TRBV6-5 to TRBJ2-5, with TRBD2 matching over 7 bases. Germline V gives CDR1 MNHEY, CDR2 SVGAGI. With 7 bases clipped from V and 2 bases from J, the junction kept 7 bases outside the gene matches. This CDR3 is 14 amino acids long. Here the CDR3 reads CASTPSGGQETQYF. The CDR3 DNA follows: TGTGCCAGCACCCCCTCCGGGGGGCAAGAGACCCAGTACTTC.

This clone was detected only once. The rearrangement joins TRBV15 to TRBJ2-7; D might be TRBD1 (6 bases). Germline assignment: CDR1 LNHNV and CDR2 YYDKDF (reference sequence). V gave up 3 bases and J gave up 4 bases, with 13 bases separating them. The CDR3 covers 14 residues. The CDR3: CATSSAKRGYEQYF. CDR3 in DNA: TGTGCCACCAGCAGTGCAAAGAGGGGGTACGAGCAGTACTTC.

The rearrangement uses TRBV4-2 and TRBJ2-1, with 14 bases identical to TRBD2. Germline lookup yields CDR1 LGHNA and CDR2 YNFKEQ. The J segment lost 12 bases and the V segment lost 0 bases, leaving 13 bases of the junction unmatched. This CDR3 contains 18 residues. The CDR3 DNA reads as TGTGCCAGCAGCCAAGATGGGGTTGGGACTAGCGGGAGAGGGATGCAGTTCTTC. It yields the protein CASSQDGVGTSGRGMQFF.

The rearrangement uses TRBV11-2 and TRBJ2-7; D gene ambiguous. Per germline, CDR1 SGHAT and CDR2 FQNNGV. Trimming shortened V by 0 bases and J by 5 bases, and 11 bases separated the two germline ends. This CDR3 has 14 residues. The CDR3 nucleotides are TGTGCCAGCAGCTTAGAAATCCAACGGGACGAGCAGTACTTC. This encodes CASSLEIQRDEQYF.

CDR3 sequence: CASSPGQGYTGELFF. The CDR3, as DNA: TGCGCCAGCAGCCCGGGACAGGGGTACACCGGGGAGCTGTTTTTT. The V and J genes are TRBV5-1 and TRBJ2-2; 10 bases are shared with TRBD1. V lost 4 bases, J lost 3 bases, and 3 bases stayed unmatched. The CDR3 consists of 15 residues. CDR1 and CDR2 (germline): SGHRS, YFSETQ.

This clone was picked up one time. This chain joins TRBV2 and TRBJ1-5; D is undetermined. In germline, CDR1 is SNHLY, CDR2 FYNNEI. This CDR3 has 15 amino acids. The V gene lost 1 base and the J gene lost 6 bases, with 13 bases spanning the gap. The CDR3 region has the DNA TGTGCCAGCAGTGAAGGGAGGGTTGGGATTCAGCCCCAGCATTTT. Its protein is CASSEGRVGIQPQHF.

Here the CDR3 reads CASSPRGRTGSAYEQYF. DNA of the CDR3: TGTGCCAGTAGTCCGAGGGGGCGAACAGGATCTGCCTACGAGCAGTACTTC. J is TRBJ2-7 and V is TRBV19; 7 bases agree with TRBD1. Germline loops: CDR1 LNHDA, CDR2 SQIVND (reference sequence). This CDR3 contains 17 residues. Losses at the gene ends were 5 bases for V and 2 bases for J; bases not matched to a gene: 15.

The chain employs TRBV6-5 and TRBJ1-2, with D uncertain. Germline values: CDR1 MNHEY, CDR2 SVGAGI. The CDR3 loop spans 15 amino acids. Between the trimmed V and J ends, which lost 0 bases and 4 bases, there was a span of 12 bases. The CDR3 nucleotides are TGTGCCAGCAGTTACTCTTATCTGGGAGCCTATGGCTACACCTTC. Its translation: CASSYSYLGAYGYTF.